This TCR beta chain is drawn from a study of vaccination and CD4 T cells after COVID-19. Background on the study: Culture controls were given either a CEFX pool, an HIV-1 Nef pool, or no peptide.

Turning to this clonotype: Its target is unknown.

The Oncomine TCR Beta short-read assay sequenced DNA from cultured CD4+ T cells. MiXCR, run by TCRdb on the PCR reads, gives a single entry per CDR3 protein. The sample shows fewer than 20,000 distinct CDR3 sequences, about three quarters of them seen only once. Treatment given: approximately 10-day PBMC culture with coronavirus spike peptide pools or control peptides (ViraFEST assay). The CDR3 length is 16 residues. Germline assignment: CDR1 MRHNA and CDR2 SNTAGT. V was shortened by 3 bases and J by 0 bases, with 11 bases between the two germline ends. Sequenced material: CD4+ T cells from blood, cultured in vitro. The TCR was taken from a human donor who had recovered from COVID-19. The V and J genes are TRBV6-4 and TRBJ2-2; tentatively, D is TRBD1 (5 bases). The CDR3 reads CASSEFWGPNTGELFF. In DNA, the CDR3 is TGTGCCAGCAGTGAGTTTTGGGGCCCGAACACCGGGGAGCTGTTTTTT.